This T cell receptor beta chain appears in the sequencing data of a study of regulatory T cells in long-lasting Graves disease (dated by TCRdb to the early 2020s). In the study overall: To count as having persistent Graves' disease, a patient had to have received antithyroid drug treatment for over 5 years with TSH receptor autoantibodies remaining persistently positive. Patients with persistent Graves' disease were compared with patients with newly diagnosed Graves' disease using TCR sequencing and RNA sequencing of peripheral blood. The study was registered as a clinical trial and conducted in China. A total of 33 samples were covered by TCR sequencing, comprising around 13 persistent and roughly 20 newly diagnosed Graves' disease patients. Persistent Graves' disease patients in the clinical cohort had taken antithyroid drugs for about 10.3 years on average. General conclusions and limits of the study: The small sample size was acknowledged by the authors as a limitation that may reduce accuracy. TRBV28, TRBJ1-2 and TRBJ2-5 were preferentially used in persistent disease, while TRBV20-1 and TRBJ2-1 were favored in newly diagnosed disease. Sequencing and analysis were restricted to the TCR beta chain. A larger number of public clonotypes was shared among persistent patients (more than 2,500) than among newly diagnosed patients (over 850). Only peripheral blood was studied, because thyroid tissue, the primary lesion, was inaccessible. Lower TCR Shannon entropy and fewer highly expanded clones were observed in persistent Graves' disease patients than in newly diagnosed patients, which suggested clonal expansion.

This specimen's time point label, per the study, means: persistent/refractory GD, antithyroid drugs over 5 years with positive TRAb. For both TCR sequencing and RNA sequencing, RNA was extracted from PBMCs using TRIzol. The diagnosis of Graves' disease was made according to American Thyroid Association guidelines. Patients were recruited from an endocrinology department in Xi'an, China. From each patient, around 9 milliliters of peripheral blood was collected into an EDTA anticoagulant tube. PBMCs were isolated by Ficoll Paque Plus density gradient separation without further T cell sorting. An Agilent 2100 Bioanalyzer and agarose gel were used to check RNA quality, while a NanoDrop 2000 measured RNA concentration. The library was built by means of multiplex PCR. Instrument on record: Illumina HiSeq 4000. To build TCR beta libraries, CDR3 regions were amplified by Arm-PCR using iRepertoire HTBI primers. Before sequencing, the PCR products underwent gel purification. For the original study's pipeline: Gene usage analysis of CDR3 amino acid clonotypes relied on the approximately 68 TRBV and 15 or so TRBJ segments identified across samples. COPE and FqMerger were used to merge the filtered high-quality paired reads into contigs. Contigs were aligned with BLAST to IMGT TRBV, TRBD and TRBJ reference genes, and CDR3 was defined per IMGT. Any clonotype with a frequency above 0.1% was classified as a highly expanded clone. Shannon entropy served as the measure of repertoire diversity, while the Gini coefficient captured V-J evenness. A clonotype found in more than one individual was treated as public. Using fastp trimming at Q25 and MiXCR clonotype assembly, TCRdb reanalyzed the public sequencing data and kept in-frame beta chains. Duplicate CDR3 protein sequences are folded into a single record with the most common DNA and genes. These V and J calls derive from TCRdb rather than the authors' analysis. This sample gives roughly 450,000 distinct CDR3 sequences in total; 23% of them show up just once. Approximately 28% of the sample comes from the top ten.

Taken from cysteine to phenylalanine, the CDR3 has 15 residues. The CDR3 DNA has 45 bases and is translated from base 1. The germline ends are 14 bases apart after V is trimmed by 3 bases and J by 4 bases. CDR1 and CDR2 (KGHDR, SFDVKD) derive from the germline V gene. With respect to this clonotype: Which antigen it targets is not known. No clone much larger than this one lies a single base away; base qualities are absent.

The V and J genes are TRBV24-1 and TRBJ2-5; matching of 7 bases hints at TRBD2 as the D gene. This TCR came from a female donor with Graves disease. The sequencing used peripheral blood mononuclear cells (PBMCs), collected when the disease was refractory, from a patient treated with antithyroid drugs. The CDR3 region has the sequence CATSDLNGGRETQYF. In nucleotides, the sequence is TGTGCCACCAGTGATCTCAACGGGGGGCGAGAGACCCAGTACTTC.